Below, one TCR beta chain is given with its context. The antigen is undetermined. The V end was cut by 4 bases, the J end by 0 bases, with 9 bases between. There are 14 residues in the CDR3. CDR1 and CDR2 (germline): SGHNT, YENEEA. Naive CD8 cells lacked CD45RO, underwent positive selection for CCR7 and left out terminally differentiated effector memory CD45RA+ cells. Only in-frame clones appear in the TCRdb table, and some are missing; sequencing was by immunoSEQ multiplex PCR. The table includes a few million clones, about 93% detected once. This record comes from a study of shared clonotypes between healthy human individuals. Broader study findings: Generation probabilities were higher for clonotypes shared across all four sorted-subset donors than for unshared ones.

V and J are TRBV11-3 and TRBJ2-5; TRBD1 is a possible D gene (6 bases). This clonotype was obtained from a man younger than 35 in good health. Some clones in this sample may be carry-over from other donors' samples. The source material was naive CD8+ T cells from PBMCs. CDR3 DNA sequence: TGTGCCAGCAGCTCCTACAGGGACCAAGAGACCCAGTACTTC. Encoded protein: CASSSYRDQETQYF.